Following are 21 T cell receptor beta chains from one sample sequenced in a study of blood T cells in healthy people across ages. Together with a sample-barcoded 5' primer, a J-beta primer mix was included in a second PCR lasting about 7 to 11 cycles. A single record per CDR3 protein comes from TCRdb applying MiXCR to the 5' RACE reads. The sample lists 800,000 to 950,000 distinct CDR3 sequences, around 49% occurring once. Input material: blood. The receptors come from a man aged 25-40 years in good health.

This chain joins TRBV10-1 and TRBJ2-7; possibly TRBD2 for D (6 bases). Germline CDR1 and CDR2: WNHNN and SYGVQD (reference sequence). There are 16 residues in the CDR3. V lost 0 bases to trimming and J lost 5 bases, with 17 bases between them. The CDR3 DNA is TGCGCCAGCAGTGAGTCGCTCAGCGGGCCTTGGAACGAGCAGTACTTC. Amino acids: CASSESLSGPWNEQYF.

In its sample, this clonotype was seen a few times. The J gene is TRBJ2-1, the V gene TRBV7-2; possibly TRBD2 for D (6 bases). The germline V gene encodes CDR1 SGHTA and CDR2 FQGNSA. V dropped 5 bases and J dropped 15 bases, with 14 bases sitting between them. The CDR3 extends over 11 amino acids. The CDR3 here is CASSPGDFSFF. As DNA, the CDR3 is TGTGCCAGCAGCCCGGGGGACTTTTCGTTCTTC.

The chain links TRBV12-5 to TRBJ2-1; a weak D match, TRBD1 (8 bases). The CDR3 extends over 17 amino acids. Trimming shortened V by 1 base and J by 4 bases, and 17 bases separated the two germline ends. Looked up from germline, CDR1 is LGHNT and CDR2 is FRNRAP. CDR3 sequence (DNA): TGTGCTAGTGGTTTGGGTAACAGGGGGGGTGATTACAATGAGCAGTTCTTC. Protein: CASGLGNRGGDYNEQFF.

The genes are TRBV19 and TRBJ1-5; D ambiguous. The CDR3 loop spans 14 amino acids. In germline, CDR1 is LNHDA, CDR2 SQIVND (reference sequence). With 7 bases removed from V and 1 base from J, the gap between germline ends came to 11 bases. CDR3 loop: CASTRALSNQPQHF. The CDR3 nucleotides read TGTGCCAGTACTAGGGCCTTGAGCAATCAGCCCCAGCATTTT. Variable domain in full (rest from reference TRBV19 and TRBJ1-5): DGGITQSPKYLFRKEGQNVTLSCEQNLNHDAMYWYRQDPGQGLRLIYYSQIVNDFQKGDIAEGYSVSREKKESFPLTVTSAQKNPTAFYLCASTRALSNQPQHFGDGTRLSIL.

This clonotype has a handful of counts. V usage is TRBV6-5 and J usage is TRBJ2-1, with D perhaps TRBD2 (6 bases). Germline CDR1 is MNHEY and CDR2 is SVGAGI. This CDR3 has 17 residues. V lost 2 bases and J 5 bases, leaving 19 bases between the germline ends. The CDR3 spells CASSYPGAGLIHNEQFF. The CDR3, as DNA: TGTGCCAGCAGTTACCCGGGTGCGGGGTTAATACACAATGAGCAGTTCTTC.

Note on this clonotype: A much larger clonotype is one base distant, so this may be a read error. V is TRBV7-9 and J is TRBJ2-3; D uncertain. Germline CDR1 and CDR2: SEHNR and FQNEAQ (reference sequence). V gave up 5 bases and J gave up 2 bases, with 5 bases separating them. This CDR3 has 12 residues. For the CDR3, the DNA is TGTGCCAGCAGCGAATTCACAGATACGCAGTATTTT. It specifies CASSEFTDTQYF.

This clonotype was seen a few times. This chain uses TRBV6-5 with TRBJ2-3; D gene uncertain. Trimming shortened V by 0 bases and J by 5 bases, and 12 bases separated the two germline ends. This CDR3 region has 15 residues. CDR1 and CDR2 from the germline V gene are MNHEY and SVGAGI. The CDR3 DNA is TGTGCCAGCAGTTACTCGGGTAGCAACGAAGATACGCAGTATTTT. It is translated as CASSYSGSNEDTQYF.

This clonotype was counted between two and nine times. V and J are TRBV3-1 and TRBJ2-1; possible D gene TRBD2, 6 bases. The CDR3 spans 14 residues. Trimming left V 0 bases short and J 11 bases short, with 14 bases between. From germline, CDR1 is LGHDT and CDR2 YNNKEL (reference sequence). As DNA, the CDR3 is TGTGCCAGCAGCCAAGATGGGCCCCGCGGGAAGCAGTTCTTC. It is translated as CASSQDGPRGKQFF.

CDR3 protein: CASRDRGEQFF. The CDR3 nucleotides are TGTGCCAGCAGGGACAGGGGTGAGCAGTTCTTC. The chain carries TRBV6-2 or TRBV6-3 and TRBJ2-1; TRBD1 agrees at 9 bases. V trimming: 6 bases; J trimming: 9 bases; junction bases outside the gene matches: 0. This CDR3 comprises 11 residues. Looked up from germline, CDR1 is MNHEY and CDR2 is SVGEGT.

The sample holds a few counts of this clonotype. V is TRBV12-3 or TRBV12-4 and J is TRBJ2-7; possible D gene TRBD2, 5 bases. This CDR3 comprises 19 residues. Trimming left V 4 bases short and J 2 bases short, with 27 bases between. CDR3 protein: CASSSPLGREGYGPYEQYF. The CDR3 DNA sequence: TGTGCCAGCAGTTCCCCCCTAGGGAGAGAAGGTTATGGGCCCTACGAGCAGTACTTC.

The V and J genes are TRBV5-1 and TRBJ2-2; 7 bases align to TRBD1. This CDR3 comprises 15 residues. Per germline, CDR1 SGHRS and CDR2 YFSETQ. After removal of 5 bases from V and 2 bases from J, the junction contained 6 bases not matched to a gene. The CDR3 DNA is TGCGCCAGCAGAGTTACAGGGGTAAACACCGGGGAGCTGTTTTTT. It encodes CASRVTGVNTGELFF.

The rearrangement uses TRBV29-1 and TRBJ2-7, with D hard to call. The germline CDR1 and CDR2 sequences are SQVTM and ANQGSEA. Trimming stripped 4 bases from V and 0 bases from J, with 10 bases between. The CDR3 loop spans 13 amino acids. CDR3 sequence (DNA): TGCAGCGTTGTATGGAGACTCTCCTACGAGCAGTACTTC. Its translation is CSVVWRLSYEQYF.

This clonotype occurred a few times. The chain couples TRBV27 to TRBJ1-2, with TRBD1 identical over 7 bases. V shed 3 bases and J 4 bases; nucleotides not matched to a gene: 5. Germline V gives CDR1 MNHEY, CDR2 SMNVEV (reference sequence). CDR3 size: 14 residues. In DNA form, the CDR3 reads TGTGCCAGCAGTTTGACAGGGTCCCCCTATGGCTACACCTTC. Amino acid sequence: CASSLTGSPYGYTF.

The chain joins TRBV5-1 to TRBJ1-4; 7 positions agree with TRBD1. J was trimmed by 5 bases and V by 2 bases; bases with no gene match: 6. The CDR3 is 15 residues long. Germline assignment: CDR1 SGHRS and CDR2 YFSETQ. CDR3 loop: CASSFTGAGNEKLFF. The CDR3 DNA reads TGCGCCAGCAGCTTCACAGGGGCCGGGAATGAAAAACTGTTTTTT.

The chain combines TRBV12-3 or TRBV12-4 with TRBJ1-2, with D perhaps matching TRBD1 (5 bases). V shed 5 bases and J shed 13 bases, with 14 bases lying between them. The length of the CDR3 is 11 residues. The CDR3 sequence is CASSTYRDPTF. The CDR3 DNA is TGTGCCAGCAGTACATACCGGGACCCCACCTTC.

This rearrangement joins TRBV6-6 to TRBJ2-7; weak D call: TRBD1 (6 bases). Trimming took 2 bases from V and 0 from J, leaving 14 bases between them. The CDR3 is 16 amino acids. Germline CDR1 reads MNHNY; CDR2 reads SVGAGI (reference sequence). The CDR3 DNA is TGTGCCAGCAGTTACATCCACAGGGTATCCTCCTACGAGCAGTACTTC. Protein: CASSYIHRVSSYEQYF.

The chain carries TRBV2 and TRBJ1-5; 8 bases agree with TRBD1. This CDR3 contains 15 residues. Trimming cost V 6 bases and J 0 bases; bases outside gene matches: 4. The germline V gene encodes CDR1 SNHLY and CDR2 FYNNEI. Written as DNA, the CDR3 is TGTGCCAGCAGGGTGGGACAGGTTAGCAATCAGCCCCAGCATTTT. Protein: CASRVGQVSNQPQHF.

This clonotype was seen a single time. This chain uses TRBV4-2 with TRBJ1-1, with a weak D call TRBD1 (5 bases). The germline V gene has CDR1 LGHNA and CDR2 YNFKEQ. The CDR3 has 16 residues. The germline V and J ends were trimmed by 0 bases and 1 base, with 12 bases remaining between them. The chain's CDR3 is CASSQDGTQRNTEAFF. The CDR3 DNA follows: TGTGCCAGCAGCCAAGATGGGACCCAGAGGAACACTGAAGCTTTCTTT.

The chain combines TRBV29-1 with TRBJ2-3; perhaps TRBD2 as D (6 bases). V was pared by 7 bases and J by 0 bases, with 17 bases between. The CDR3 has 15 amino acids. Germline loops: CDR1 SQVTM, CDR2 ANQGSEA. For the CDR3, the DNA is TGCAGCGCCAGTGGCGGGACCTCGAGCACAGATACGCAGTATTTT. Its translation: CSASGGTSSTDTQYF.

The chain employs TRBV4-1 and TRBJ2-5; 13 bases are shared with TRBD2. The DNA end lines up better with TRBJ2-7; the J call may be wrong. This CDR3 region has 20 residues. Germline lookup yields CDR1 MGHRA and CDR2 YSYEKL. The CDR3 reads CASRATATSGGFVSSYEQYF. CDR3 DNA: TGCGCCAGCCGAGCTACAGCGACTAGCGGGGGGTTCGTAAGCTCCTACGAGCAGTACTTC.

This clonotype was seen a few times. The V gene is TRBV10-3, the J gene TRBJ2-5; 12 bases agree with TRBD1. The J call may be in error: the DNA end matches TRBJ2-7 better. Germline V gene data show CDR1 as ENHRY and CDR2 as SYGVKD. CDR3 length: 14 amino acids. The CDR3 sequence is CAIRIGTGGDEQYF. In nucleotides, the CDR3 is TGTGCCATCAGAATCGGGACAGGGGGCGACGAGCAGTACTTC.